This is a list of T cell receptor beta chains from one sample in a study of T cells in Graves' hyperthyroidism and ophthalmopathy. In TCRdb, the multiplex PCR reads were re-called with MiXCR into one record per CDR3 protein. This repertoire shows a few hundred thousand distinct CDR3 sequences, approximately 25% found once; its top ten account for around 67%. Sequenced material: blood. Every receptor here comes from a man aged 45-65 years with Graves' hyperthyroidism. Each CDR3 is given without its conserved first and last residue. D genes are given only for firm matches.

>12|TRBD2|TRBV7-9
ASSKTSGYSEQF
>13|TRBD2|TRBV5-1
ASSSLAENTGELF
>13|TRBD2|TRBV4-1
ASSVTSGIADTQY
>16|TRBD2|TRBV6-1
ASSEASGRATGRETQY
>13|TRBD2|TRBV6-2/TRBV6-3
ASGSLAGDAGEQF
>11|TRBD1|TRBV4-2
ASSQDRYQPQH
>12|NA|TRBV11-2
ASSPGVEQETQY
>14|NA|TRBV24-1
ATSGGSDNSYNEQF
>11|TRBD1|TRBV11-2
ASSANTGGEQY
>12|TRBD1|TRBV5-1
ASSAGTASYEQY
>12|TRBD1|TRBV27
ASSLQGAGQPQH
>13|TRBD1|TRBV12-3/TRBV12-4
ASRARGTDTDTQY
>11|NA|TRBV7-3
ASRFNWDTEAF
>14|TRBD2|TRBV5-4
ASSRTSGTQIYEQY